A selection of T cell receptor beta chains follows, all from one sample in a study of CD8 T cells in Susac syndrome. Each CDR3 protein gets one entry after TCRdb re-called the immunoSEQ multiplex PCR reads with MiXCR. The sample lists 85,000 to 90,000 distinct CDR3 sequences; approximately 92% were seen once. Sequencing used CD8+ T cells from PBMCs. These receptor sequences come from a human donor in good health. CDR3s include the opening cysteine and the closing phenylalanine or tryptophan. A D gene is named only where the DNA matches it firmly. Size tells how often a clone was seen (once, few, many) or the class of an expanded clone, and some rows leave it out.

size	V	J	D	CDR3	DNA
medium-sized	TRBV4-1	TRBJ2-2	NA	CASRTGPNTGELFF	TGCGCCAGCCGGACGGGACCGAACACCGGGGAGCTGTTTTTT
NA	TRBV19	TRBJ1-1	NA	CASSIGLGGQGNTEAFF	TGTGCCAGTAGTATAGGGTTAGGGGGGCAAGGGAACACTGAAGCTTTCTTT
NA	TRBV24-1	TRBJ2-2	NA	CATSDRTGGTGELFF	TGTGCCACCAGTGACCGGACCGGGGGCACCGGGGAGCTGTTTTTT
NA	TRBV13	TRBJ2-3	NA	CASSLPLSDTQYF	TGTGCCAGCAGCTTACCACTCTCCGATACGCAGTATTTT
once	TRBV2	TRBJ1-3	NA	CASSELQFSGNTIYF	TGTGCCAGCAGTGAACTCCAGTTCTCTGGAAACACCATATATTTT
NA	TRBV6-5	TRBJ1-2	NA	CASSLGGVYYGYTF	TGTGCCAGCTCTCTGGGGGGGGTCTACTATGGCTACACCTTC
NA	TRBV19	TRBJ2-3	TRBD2	CASSASGYSTDTQYF	TGTGCCAGTAGCGCTAGCGGATATAGCACAGATACGCAGTATTTT
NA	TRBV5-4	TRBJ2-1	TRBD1	CASTHKNRDRDNEQFF	TGTGCCAGCACCCACAAGAACCGGGACAGGGACAATGAGCAGTTCTTC
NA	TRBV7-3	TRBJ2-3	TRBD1	CASSRDRGLTDTQYF	TGTGCCAGCAGCCGGGACAGGGGGCTAACAGATACGCAGTATTTT
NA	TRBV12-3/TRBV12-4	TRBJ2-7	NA	CASSFSPREQYF	TGTGCCAGCAGTTTTTCCCCTCGCGAGCAGTACTTC